The 14 T cell receptor beta chains reported below all come from one sample, sequenced in a study of CD4 T cells in relation to SARS-CoV-2 and coronaviruses. These receptors have no identified antigens. The unexposed donors gave CD4+ T cells in about 2010-2019, prior to COVID-19. After nine to ten days of culture, CD4+ T cells were isolated. Clones were sequenced by immunoSEQ multiplex PCR, and TCRdb holds only the in-frame ones, with some missing. The table has about 22,000 clones, more than 60% seen once. Sequencing was carried out using CD4+ T cells from PBMCs, cultured in vitro. The receptors were gathered from a human donor in good health.

The chain combines TRBV6-2 or TRBV6-3 with TRBJ1-2; the D gene is possibly TRBD1 (6 bases). Looked up from germline, CDR1 is MNHEY and CDR2 is SVGEGT. The CDR3 extends over 14 amino acids. V was clipped by 6 bases and J by 0 bases, with 11 bases between them. The CDR3 reads CASSQRTANYGYTF. The CDR3 DNA sequence: TGTGCCAGCAGCCAACGGACAGCTAACTATGGCTACACCTTC.

The chain has TRBV11-2 and TRBJ2-4; D possibly uses TRBD1 or TRBD2 (5 bases each). The germline V and J ends were trimmed by 1 base and 3 bases, with 7 bases remaining between them. The CDR3 is 14 amino acids. In germline, CDR1 is SGHAT, CDR2 FQNNGV. CDR3 sequence reads: CASSLGGNKNIQYF. Here the CDR3 DNA reads TGTGCCAGCAGCTTAGGGGGGAACAAAAACATTCAGTACTTC.

The J gene is TRBJ2-3, the V gene TRBV27, with D hard to call. Per germline, CDR1 MNHEY and CDR2 SMNVEV (reference sequence). The CDR3 consists of 14 residues. V lost 2 bases and J 2 bases, leaving 8 bases between the germline ends. The CDR3 DNA is TGTGCCAGCAGTTTAAACTGGTTCACAGATACGCAGTATTTT. This encodes CASSLNWFTDTQYF.

This chain uses TRBV7-9 with TRBJ1-1; TRBD1 might be the D (6 bases). This CDR3 comprises 15 residues. Trimming removed 2 bases at V and 0 bases at J, with 10 bases between. CDR1 SEHNR and CDR2 FQNEAQ come from the germline V gene (reference sequence). The CDR3 coding sequence is TGTGCCAGCAGCTTATTGTACAGGGTGAACACTGAAGCTTTCTTT. This codes for CASSLLYRVNTEAFF.

The chain joins TRBV6-4 to TRBJ2-1, with no clear D. CDR3 length: 15 amino acids. Germline V lookup: CDR1 MRHNA, CDR2 SNTAGT. The germline V and J ends were trimmed by 0 bases and 0 bases, with 6 bases remaining between them. The CDR3 loop is CASSDSSLSYNEQFF. The CDR3 bases are TGTGCCAGCAGTGACTCGAGTCTCTCCTACAATGAGCAGTTCTTC.

This chain joins TRBV15 and TRBJ1-6; D remains ambiguous. V lost 0 bases to trimming and J lost 7 bases, with 10 bases between them. Germline CDR1 LNHNV, CDR2 YYDKDF (reference sequence). CDR3 length equals 15 residues. CDR3 sequence: CATSRDVTGNSPLHF. The CDR3 nucleotides are TGTGCCACCAGCAGAGACGTGACCGGGAATTCACCCCTCCACTTT.

This chain joins TRBV27 and TRBJ2-1; D gene unclear. V lost 2 bases and J 7 bases, leaving 9 bases between the germline ends. Germline V lookup: CDR1 MNHEY, CDR2 SMNVEV (reference sequence). The CDR3 contains 13 residues. The CDR3 region is CASSLNFGNEQFF. The CDR3 bases are TGTGCCAGCAGTTTAAATTTCGGGAATGAGCAGTTCTTC.

As DNA, the CDR3 is TGTGCCAGCTCATCTAGCCGGCAGACTGAAGCTTTCTTT. It encodes CASSSSRQTEAFF. This chain links TRBV18 with TRBJ1-1; D gene ambiguous. V gave up 5 bases and J gave up 5 bases, with 12 bases separating them. The CDR3 is 13 residues long. Germline assignment: CDR1 KGHSH and CDR2 LQKENI.

This clone counts as large (0.1 to 1%). This rearrangement joins TRBV12-3 or TRBV12-4 to TRBJ1-5, with D unclear. V lost 6 bases, J lost 6 bases, and 9 bases lay in between. The CDR3 loop spans 12 amino acids. CDR3 loop: CASSSSSQPQHF. CDR3 nucleotides: TGTGCCAGCAGCTCCTCGAGTCAGCCCCAGCATTTT.

This clone was observed a handful of times. This chain connects TRBV28 to TRBJ2-6, with TRBD2 as a possible D gene (6 bases). Germline V gene data show CDR1 as MDHEN and CDR2 as SYDVKM. CDR3 length: 19 amino acids. V was trimmed by 6 bases and J by 1 base, leaving 22 bases between them. This chain's CDR3 is CASSPDGQEGFSGANVLTF. In DNA form, the CDR3 reads TGTGCCAGCAGCCCCGATGGTCAGGAGGGGTTTTCTGGGGCCAACGTCCTGACTTTC.

The chain recombines TRBV5-1 with TRBJ2-6; D is possibly TRBD2 (5 bases). V was cut by 4 bases and J by 0 bases, with 11 bases left in between. The CDR3 extends over 16 amino acids. In germline, CDR1 is SGHRS, CDR2 YFSETQ. This chain's CDR3 is CASSLGLSSGANVLTF. The DNA of the CDR3 is TGCGCCAGCAGCCTCGGACTCTCCTCTGGGGCCAACGTCCTGACTTTC.

The V and J genes are TRBV3-1 (or the pseudogene TRBV3-2) and TRBJ1-4; 8 nucleotides align to TRBD1. Germline CDR1 reads LGHDT; CDR2 reads YNNKEL (reference sequence). V trimming: 4 bases; J trimming: 8 bases; junction bases outside the gene matches: 9. The length of the CDR3 is 15 residues. In DNA form, the CDR3 reads TGTGCCAGCAGCCGCGGACAGGGACTCGACGAAAAACTGTTTTTT. Amino acids: CASSRGQGLDEKLFF.

The rearrangement links TRBV18 to TRBJ2-1; 9 nucleotides match TRBD2. V dropped 6 bases and J dropped 1; count of bases not matched to a gene: 4. This CDR3 has 15 residues. Germline V gives CDR1 KGHSH, CDR2 LQKENI. The DNA of the CDR3 is TGTGCCAGCTCCCGACTAGCGGCGTCCTACAATGAGCAGTTCTTC. It specifies CASSRLAASYNEQFF.

The chain carries TRBV28 and TRBJ2-3; D is undetermined. The CDR3 covers 15 residues. Trimming pared 4 bases from V and 0 bases from J, leaving 11 bases between. Germline V lookup: CDR1 MDHEN, CDR2 SYDVKM. The CDR3 region has the DNA TGTGCCAGCAGTTCATTATTCGATAGCACAGATACGCAGTATTTT. Its translation is CASSSLFDSTDTQYF. The full variable domain, completed using reference TRBV28 and TRBJ2-3, is DVKVTQSSRYLVKRTGEKVFLECVQDMDHENMFWYRQDPGLGLRLIYFSYDVKMKEKGDIPEGYSVSREKKERFSLILESASTNQTSMYLCASSSLFDSTDTQYFGPGTRLTVL.